The 9 T cell receptor beta chains listed next were all sequenced from one sample in a study of response to subunit inactivated influenza vaccine (dated by TCRdb to 2016 to 2018). The library relied on RT-PCR. Sequencing used an Illumina HiSeq 2500. TCRdb reprocessed the public reads (quality trimming at Q25 with fastp, clone calling with MiXCR) and kept in-frame beta chains. Under each unique CDR3 protein, matching rows form one entry showing the most common genes and DNA. This sample gives a few hundred thousand distinct CDR3 sequences in total; approximately 20% of them show up just once. 9% to 12% of the sample belongs to the ten largest clones. The sample here was PBMCs from blood, taken less than 22 months after vaccination. The receptors were sampled from a man between 50 and 69 years old who received an inactivated influenza vaccine. Donor details come from another sample of the same person, matched by shared clones.

In DNA, the CDR3 is TGCAGCGTTGAAGATCTGGGACTAGCGGGATTTAGCGAGCAGTTCTTC. Amino acid sequence: CSVEDLGLAGFSEQFF. The genes are TRBV29-1 and TRBJ2-1; 13 nucleotides align to TRBD2. Trimming took 0 bases from V and 10 from J; bases not matched to a gene: 9. CDR3 size: 16 residues. The germline V gene has CDR1 SQVTM and CDR2 ANQGSEA.

The gene calls are TRBV24-1 and TRBJ2-1; 8 nucleotides match TRBD1. CDR3 length equals 15 residues. Trimming removed 4 bases from V and 9 bases from J; junction bases left unmatched: 10. Per germline, CDR1 KGHDR and CDR2 SFDVKD. CDR3 bases: TGTGCCACCAGTGACCCGGGACAGGTGATGGGTGAGCAGTTCTTC. This sequence encodes CATSDPGQVMGEQFF.

This clonotype was detected only a few times. V gene TRBV28 combines with J gene TRBJ1-1; tentative D call: TRBD1 (5 bases). The V gene's germline CDR1 is MDHEN and CDR2 SYDVKM. The CDR3 is 15 residues long. The germline V and J ends were trimmed by 6 bases and 3 bases, with 17 bases remaining between them. The DNA for the CDR3 is TGTGCCAGCAGGTGGGGGGGTTCTGGGTACACTGAAGCTTTCTTT. This translates into CASRWGGSGYTEAFF.

The chain combines TRBV9 with TRBJ2-1; no clear D. The CDR3 contains 14 residues. V was shortened by 1 base and J by 7 bases, with 12 bases between the two germline ends. Germline assignment: CDR1 SGDLS and CDR2 YYNGEE. The CDR3 nucleotides read TGTGCCAGCAGCGTAACCCCCCCTGGTAATGAGCAGTTCTTC. Translating it yields CASSVTPPGNEQFF.

Only a few counts were recorded for this clonotype. The CDR3 nucleotides read TGCAGTGTCCGGGGGGGATTCTCCTACAATGAGCAGTTCTTC. The encoded protein is CSVRGGFSYNEQFF. This chain connects TRBV20-1 to TRBJ2-1; TRBD2 agrees at 8 bases. The CDR3 is 14 amino acids. The V gene's germline CDR1 is DFQATT and CDR2 SNEGSKA (reference sequence). V lost 7 bases to trimming and J lost 0 bases; unmatched junction nucleotides: 5.

The CDR3 DNA reads TGTGCCAGCAGTGGGCAGGGGGCGCCGAACACTGAAGCTTTCTTT. This translates into CASSGQGAPNTEAFF. The rearrangement joins TRBV2 to TRBJ1-1; 8 bases align to TRBD1. CDR1 is SNHLY, CDR2 FYNNEI, per germline. J lost 1 base, V lost 4 bases, and 5 bases had no gene match. CDR3 length equals 15 residues.

The chain recombines TRBV24-1 with TRBJ1-1; D is perhaps TRBD1 (6 bases). The CDR3 has 10 amino acids. The V end lost 8 bases, the J end lost 11 bases, and 11 bases lay between the germline ends. Germline CDR1 is KGHDR and CDR2 is SFDVKD. This CDR3 is CATNRDEAFF. CDR3 nucleotide sequence: TGTGCCACCAACAGGGATGAGGCTTTCTTT.

The CDR3 DNA sequence: TGCAGTGCTAGTCGAACAGTAGCGGCCATTAAGGCGCAGTATTTT. Its protein is CSASRTVAAIKAQYF. V is TRBV20-1 and J is TRBJ2-3, with D perhaps matching TRBD2 (6 bases). The germline V gene encodes CDR1 DFQATT and CDR2 SNEGSKA (reference sequence). Trimming pared 3 bases from V and 10 bases from J, leaving 23 bases between. The CDR3 runs 15 residues.

This clonotype was detected ten times or more. The chain uses TRBV3-1 and TRBJ1-1, with D unresolved. The CDR3 length is 12 residues. In germline, CDR1 is LGHDT, CDR2 YNNKEL (reference sequence). Trimming removed 2 bases at V and 3 bases at J, with 4 bases between. CDR3 bases: TGTGCCAGCAGCCAATCATACACTGAAGCTTTCTTT. Encoded protein: CASSQSYTEAFF.